This TCR beta chain was obtained from a study of blood T cell repertoires in COVID-19 (dated by TCRdb to the early 2020s). For the study in its entirety: The collaborator samples originated in the United States, Italy and Spain and spanned the acute and convalescent phases of COVID-19. The material from the prospective study consisted of cDNA or gDNA derived from T cells, B-cell-depleted T cells, or PBMCs. The dataset comprised deeply sampled blood TCRbeta repertoires from subjects exposed to, actively infected with, or recovered from COVID-19. The repertoires were released in a freely available public database intended as a resource for research on the immune response to SARS-CoV-2. The samples were drawn from two sources: the first 160 participants of the ongoing ImmuneRACE study, and over 950 subjects contributed by 6 global collaborators. A de-identified subject ID, COVID-19 status, age in years and sex were almost always included in the sample metadata. HLA class I and class II types, where available, came from metadata supplied by the sample provider rather than from assay-based typing. Beyond this particular receptor, the publication reports: The amount of clinical and demographic metadata varied by source and participant and was provided uncurated.

TCRbeta CDR3 regions were amplified from genomic DNA using the immunoSEQ Assay, a bias-controlled multiplex PCR. Per the original workflow: The number of nucleated cells in each sample was estimated by amplification of reference gene primers within the assay. To quantify the absolute abundance of each unique TCRbeta CDR3 rearrangement, sequence reads were collapsed and filtered. Productive Simpson clonality was computed per sample as the square root of Simpson's diversity index over productive rearrangements. The source is immuneACCESS, and TCRdb retained only in-frame sequences with V and J called. Part of the clones is not carried over; for the studies checked, unresolved V genes explain less than half of this, and the remainder is unexplained. V and J calls and clone size are copied from that table; D and trimming were computed from the DNA. A total of a few hundred thousand clones appear in this sample, around 83% of them only once. Clones ranked in the top ten supply 5% to 8% of the sample.

Of note for this clone: The clone's antigen remains unknown. Base qualities are missing; no much larger clone stands one base away.

Enrolling through a virtual design, the prospective study's participants ranged in age from roughly 18 to 89 years and lived across roughly 23 United States geographic areas. To assign participants to cohorts, the prospective study relied on clinical history that participants themselves reported in a screening survey and a study questionnaire. Exposed participants had been in contact, within 2 weeks of entering the study, with a person who had a PCR-confirmed or clinician-diagnosed case of COVID-19. In the prospective study, mobile phlebotomists collected whole blood, serum and a nasopharyngeal or oropharyngeal swab from each participant. Additional blood draws and questionnaires over an approximately two-month period could optionally be provided by prospective study participants. Before DNA extraction, prospective study blood samples were shipped either frozen or at room temperature. The sample consisted of PBMCs or T cells enriched from blood (not recorded which). This receptor was identified in a woman between 45 and 60 years old who had been exposed to COVID-19.

In nucleotide form, the sequence is TGTGCCAGCAGTTCGGGCAATGAGCAGTTCTTC. Translated, this gives CASSSGNEQFF. The chain is made from TRBV12-3 or TRBV12-4 and TRBJ2-1; the D gene cannot be named for sure. From its cysteine to its phenylalanine, the CDR3 spans 11 amino acids. The sequence is cut down to CDR3 DNA, 33 bases in frame from base 1. Cut back by 4 bases and 6 bases, the V and J ends lie 4 bases apart.